Listed below are T cell receptor beta chains from one sample, sequenced in a study of shared clonotypes between healthy human individuals. Using immunoSEQ multiplex PCR, the repertoire was profiled, and TCRdb retains in-frame clones only, with some absent. The sample lists about 2.2 million clones; just over 90% were seen once. The source material was naive CD8+ T cells from PBMCs. These receptors came from a man between 18 and 35 years old in good health. Some clones in this sample may be carry-over from other donors' samples. Both conserved end residues are part of each CDR3. The D gene is left open where the match is weak. For some rows the clone size is stated as once, few or many, or as a class when expanded; others skip it.

d_gene	v_gene	j_gene	len	abundance	CDR3nt	CDR3aa
-	TRBV7-8	TRBJ2-2	16	-	TGTGCCAGCAGCGGGGGGTTGGGAGTAAACACCGGGGAGCTGTTTTTT	CASSGGLGVNTGELFF
-	TRBV10-1	TRBJ2-3	12	-	TGCGCCAGCAGTGATACCGGAGATACGCAGTATTTT	CASSDTGDTQYF
-	TRBV2	TRBJ1-2	13	-	TGTGCCAGCAGTCACCCGGACAGCTATGGCTACACCTTC	CASSHPDSYGYTF
-	TRBV29-1	TRBJ2-3	15	-	TGCAGCGTTGCCGGACAAATCGTTCGCCCAGATACGCAGTATTTT	CSVAGQIVRPDTQYF
-	TRBV2	TRBJ2-3	15	-	TGTGCCAGCGGCAGGGAGGGGGACAGCACAGATACGCAGTATTTT	CASGREGDSTDTQYF
TRBD2	TRBV7-9	TRBJ2-3	16	-	TGTGCCAGCAGCCCGACTAGCGGGAGGGCCGTAGATACGCAGTATTTT	CASSPTSGRAVDTQYF
-	TRBV5-4	TRBJ1-4	12	-	TGTGCCAGCAGCCCGGACGGTGAAAAACTGTTTTTT	CASSPDGEKLFF
-	TRBV7-6	TRBJ2-7	14	-	TGTGCCAGCAGCTTAGCACCTCTCGGGGGTGAGCAGTACTTC	CASSLAPLGGEQYF
TRBD2	TRBV28	TRBJ2-1	15	-	TGTGCCAGCAGTCCTCTAGCGGGAGTTGTGAATGAGCAGTTCTTC	CASSPLAGVVNEQFF
TRBD2	TRBV9	TRBJ2-2	17	once	TGTGCCAGCAGCGCCGGCGTGGCGGGAGCGAACACCGGGGAGCTGTTTTTT	CASSAGVAGANTGELFF
-	TRBV5-6	TRBJ2-1	16	-	TGTGCCAGCAGCTTGCCCTCGTGGGACACACACAATGAGCAGTTCTTC	CASSLPSWDTHNEQFF
-	TRBV11-2	TRBJ2-3	15	-	TGTGCCAGCAGCTTAACACCGGGTCCCACAGATACGCAGTATTTT	CASSLTPGPTDTQYF
-	TRBV28	TRBJ1-2	14	-	TGTGCCAGCACCAATTGGTGGGGTCTCGAGGGCTACACCTTC	CASTNWWGLEGYTF
-	TRBV7-9	TRBJ2-7	16	-	TGTGCCAGCAGCCCCCCTGAGGCCCTCTTACCCTACGAGCAGTACTTC	CASSPPEALLPYEQYF
TRBD1	TRBV23-1	TRBJ2-7	17	-	TGCGCCAGCAGTCAATCATTCCGGGACAGGGGATTCTACGAGCAGTACTTC	CASSQSFRDRGFYEQYF
TRBD2	TRBV5-6	TRBJ2-1	15	once	TGTGCCAGCAGCTTTCTAAGCGGGAGCTACAATGAGCAGTTCTTC	CASSFLSGSYNEQFF
-	TRBV9	TRBJ1-3	18	-	TGTGCCAGCAGCGTAGCCCCTCGCATCACCGGGGGCGGAAACACCATATATTTT	CASSVAPRITGGGNTIYF
TRBD1	TRBV2	TRBJ1-5	15	few	TGTGCCAGCAGTGAGGTGGGACAGGGTAATCAGCCCCAGCATTTT	CASSEVGQGNQPQHF
-	TRBV27	TRBJ2-3	16	-	TGTGCCAGCAGTTTACCGGGGGCGAGCAGGGTAGATACGCAGTATTTT	CASSLPGASRVDTQYF
-	TRBV20-1	TRBJ2-1	11	-	TGCAGTGCTAGGGCCTCCGGTGAGCAGTTCTTC	CSARASGEQFF
TRBD1	TRBV10-3	TRBJ2-2	16	-	TGTGCCATCAGGAGACAGGGGTTGGCGAACACCGGGGAGCTGTTTTTT	CAIRRQGLANTGELFF
-	TRBV28	TRBJ2-5	13	-	TGTGCCAGCAGTGGTATTGGTATAGAGACCCAGTACTTC	CASSGIGIETQYF
TRBD1	TRBV28	TRBJ2-7	12	-	TGTGCCAGCAGTTTAAGGGGGCGCGAGCAGTACTTC	CASSLRGREQYF
TRBD1	TRBV30	TRBJ1-1	13	-	TGTGCCTGGAGTGTTGCAGGGGGGACTGAAGCTTTCTTT	CAWSVAGGTEAFF
-	TRBV28	TRBJ2-1	14	-	TGTGCCAGCATTTCCCGCGTTCGGGTCGATGAGCAGTTCTTC	CASISRVRVDEQFF
-	TRBV5-1	TRBJ2-1	16	-	TGCGCCAGCAGCTTCTCCGGAATTGGGGTTGGCAATGAGCAGTTCTTC	CASSFSGIGVGNEQFF
-	TRBV27	TRBJ2-3	18	-	TGTGCCAGCAGTCCTCCGGGCCGCAGCATTTCTAGCACAGATACGCAGTATTTT	CASSPPGRSISSTDTQYF
-	TRBV4-1	TRBJ1-5	14	-	TGCGCCAGCTCGTCCCTTGGCGGTAATCAGCCCCAGCATTTT	CASSSLGGNQPQHF
TRBD2	TRBV6-1	TRBJ2-1	16	-	TGTGCCAGCAGTGAAGCCTGGCGGGAGGGCTACAATGAGCAGTTCTTC	CASSEAWREGYNEQFF
-	TRBV7-9	TRBJ2-3	12	-	TGTGCCAGCAGGGCGAAGACAGATACGCAGTATTTT	CASRAKTDTQYF
TRBD1	TRBV11-2	TRBJ2-1	15	once	TGTGCCAGCAGCTTAGGACAGGGGGCCTACAATGAGCAGTTCTTC	CASSLGQGAYNEQFF
-	TRBV7-3	TRBJ2-1	12	-	TGTGCCAGCAGTTTGTCTGAAAATGAGCAGTTCTTC	CASSLSENEQFF
-	TRBV30	TRBJ2-2	14	-	TGTGCCTGGCTCCCCGGGGCGAACACCGGGGAGCTGTTTTTT	CAWLPGANTGELFF
-	TRBV27	TRBJ2-1	13	-	TGTGCCAGCAGCTACTTCGCCAAAAATGAGCAGTTCTTC	CASSYFAKNEQFF
TRBD2	TRBV7-3	TRBJ2-7	15	-	TGTGCCAGCAGCTTAGGTGCGGGAGGCCTCTACGAGCAGTACTTC	CASSLGAGGLYEQYF
-	TRBV11-1	TRBJ1-1	13	-	TGTGCCAGCAGACGGGGGGGCTTCACTGAAGCTTTCTTT	CASRRGGFTEAFF
TRBD1	TRBV4-3	TRBJ2-1	15	-	TGCGCCAGCAGCCAAGCAACAGGGGAACTCAATGAGCAGTTCTTC	CASSQATGELNEQFF
TRBD1	TRBV7-9	TRBJ2-7	13	-	TGTGCCAGCAGCGTACCGACAGGGGCCGAGCAGTACTTC	CASSVPTGAEQYF
-	TRBV6-5	TRBJ1-2	14	-	TGTGCCAGCAGTCAGGGGTTCCTTAACTATGGCTACACCTTC	CASSQGFLNYGYTF
TRBD1	TRBV4-3	TRBJ1-2	17	-	TGCGCCAGCAGCCAAGATCCTAGGACAGGGACTTCCTATGGCTACACCTTC	CASSQDPRTGTSYGYTF
TRBD1	TRBV5-5	TRBJ1-4	15	-	TGTGCCAGCAGCGCACGGGACAGGGAAAGTGAAAAACTGTTTTTT	CASSARDRESEKLFF
TRBD2	TRBV7-9	TRBJ2-7	16	-	TGTGCCAGCACCCGAACTGGCGGGGGGGGCTCCTACGAGCAGTACTTC	CASTRTGGGGSYEQYF